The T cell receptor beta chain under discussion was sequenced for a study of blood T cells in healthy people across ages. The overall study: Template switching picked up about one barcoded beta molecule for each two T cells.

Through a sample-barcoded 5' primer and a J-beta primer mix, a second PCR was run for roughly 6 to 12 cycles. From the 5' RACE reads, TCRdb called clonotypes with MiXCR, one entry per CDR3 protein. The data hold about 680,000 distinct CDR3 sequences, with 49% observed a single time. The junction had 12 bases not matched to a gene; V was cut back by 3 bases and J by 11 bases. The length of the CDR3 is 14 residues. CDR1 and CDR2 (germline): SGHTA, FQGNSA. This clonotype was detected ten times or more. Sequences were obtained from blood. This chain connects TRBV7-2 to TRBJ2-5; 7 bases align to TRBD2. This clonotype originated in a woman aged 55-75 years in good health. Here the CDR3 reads CASSFGLAVNEQYF. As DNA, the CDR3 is TGTGCCAGCAGCTTCGGTCTAGCGGTTAATGAGCAGTACTTC.